A single sample gave rise to the 4 T cell receptor beta chains below, sequenced in a study of T-cell memory formation after mild COVID-19. One entry per CDR3 protein, called by TCRdb with MiXCR from the 5' RACE reads. The repertoire holds over 300,000 distinct CDR3 sequences, with about 20% as singletons. The sample consisted of PBMCs or a T cell subset sorted from them (not recorded which). Receptors originate from a man younger than 30 who had mild COVID-19 (a few samples of this study predate the infection). Cell type and time point are not known.

This chain joins TRBV28 and TRBJ1-2; D not resolved. CDR1 and CDR2 from the germline V gene are MDHEN and SYDVKM. This CDR3 is built from 13 residues. The V end was cut by 7 bases, the J end by 6 bases, with 15 bases between. The CDR3 protein is CASTNVNRNGYTF. CDR3 in DNA: TGTGCCAGCACCAACGTGAATAGAAATGGCTACACCTTC.

There are a few counts of this clonotype. The CDR3: CASSFTQGLRTEAFF. Here the CDR3 DNA reads TGCGCCAGCAGCTTTACCCAGGGGTTGAGAACTGAAGCTTTCTTT. The rearrangement joins TRBV5-1 to TRBJ1-1, with TRBD1 as a possible D gene (6 bases). The CDR3 runs to 15 residues. The V gene's germline CDR1 is SGHRS and CDR2 YFSETQ. V lost 2 bases to trimming and J lost 5 bases, with 16 bases between them.

The chain uses TRBV3-1 and TRBJ2-7, with a weak D call TRBD1 (5 bases). V shed 0 bases and J shed 6 bases, with 9 bases lying between them. CDR1 is LGHDT and CDR2 is YNNKEL in the germline V gene (reference sequence). There are 13 residues in the CDR3. CDR3 nucleotide sequence: TGTGCCAGCAGCCAAGAAGGGGTCGGCGAGCAGTACTTC. Encoded protein: CASSQEGVGEQYF.

This sequence joins TRBV5-1 and TRBJ2-1; the match to TRBD1 covers 9 bases. CDR3 length: 15 residues. Per germline, CDR1 SGHRS and CDR2 YFSETQ. The V gene end was trimmed by 0 bases and the J gene end by 9 bases; junction bases not matched to a gene: 7. CDR3 coding DNA: TGCGCCAGCAGCTTGGTTTGGACAGGGGTCGCTGAGCAGTTCTTC. Translation gives CASSLVWTGVAEQFF.